These 18 T cell receptor beta chains were all obtained from the same sample, sequenced in a study of shared clonotypes between healthy human individuals. Profiled with immunoSEQ multiplex PCR; TCRdb holds only in-frame clones, not every one. In the table there are about 2 million clones, approximately 94% of which are singletons. Terminally differentiated effector memory CD45RA+ cells were excluded from the naive CD8 cells, which were CD45RO-negative and positively selected for CCR7. Specimen: naive CD8+ T cells sorted from blood. The receptors shown here come from a man between 18 and 29 years old in good health.

The chain employs TRBV27 and TRBJ2-2, with 7 bases identical to TRBD2. Germline CDR1 reads MNHEY; CDR2 reads SMNVEV (reference sequence). Trimming took 5 bases from V and 2 from J; bases not matched to a gene: 14. The CDR3 is 18 residues long. The CDR3 sequence is CASSTDFIGGYNTGELFF. CDR3 in DNA: TGTGCCAGCAGTACAGATTTTATCGGGGGGTACAACACCGGGGAGCTGTTTTTT.

The gene calls are TRBV5-1 and TRBJ2-1; D not certain. Deletions cut 0 bases from V and 0 bases from J, with 13 bases between. The germline V gene encodes CDR1 SGHRS and CDR2 YFSETQ. This CDR3 is built from 17 residues. The CDR3 DNA reads TGCGCCAGCAGCTTGGCCCGTCATATTGCCTCCTACAATGAGCAGTTCTTC. This encodes CASSLARHIASYNEQFF.

V is TRBV10-3 and J is TRBJ2-1; maybe TRBD2 (6 bases). Germline values: CDR1 ENHRY, CDR2 SYGVKD. V was trimmed by 3 bases and J by 2 bases, leaving 20 bases between them. The CDR3 consists of 18 residues. DNA for the CDR3: TGTGCCATCAGTGACCCGAAAGGGGTGCGGGGCCCCTACAATGAGCAGTTCTTC. As protein: CAISDPKGVRGPYNEQFF.

The chain combines TRBV7-9 with TRBJ2-2, with 8 bases fitting TRBD1. The trim removed 4 bases at V and 1 base at J, leaving 5 bases unmatched. CDR3 size: 16 residues. Germline values: CDR1 SEHNR, CDR2 FQNEAQ (reference sequence). This chain's CDR3 is CASSSAGTGNTGELFF. DNA for the CDR3: TGTGCCAGCAGCTCCGCCGGGACAGGGAACACCGGGGAGCTGTTTTTT. Drawing the rest from reference TRBV7-9 and TRBJ2-2, the complete variable domain is DTGVSQNPRHKITKRGQNVTFRCDPISEHNRLYWYRQTLGQGPEFLTYFQNEAQLEKSRLLSDRFSAERPKGSFSTLEIQRTEQGDSAMYLCASSSAGTGNTGELFFGEGSRLTVL.

This chain links TRBV4-2 with TRBJ2-5, with 7 positions matching TRBD2. This CDR3 spans 17 amino acids. The ends lost 1 base at V and 7 bases at J; junction bases unmatched: 15. CDR1 and CDR2 (germline): LGHNA, YNFKEQ. DNA of the CDR3: TGTGCCAGCAGCCAAGCGGGGGGAGAGGGACCGCGGGGGACCCAGTACTTC. This translates into CASSQAGGEGPRGTQYF.

The V call is TRBV5-4, the J call TRBJ2-5; D is unresolved. The ends were cut back, 1 base at V and 5 bases at J, with 9 bases in the middle. Germline V gene sequence: CDR1 SGHNT, CDR2 YYREEE (reference sequence). This CDR3 has 13 amino acids. The CDR3 loop is CASSLFPTETQYF. CDR3 nucleotides: TGTGCCAGCAGCTTGTTCCCCACGGAGACCCAGTACTTC.

The chain joins TRBV7-9 to TRBJ1-4, with D possibly being TRBD1 (5 bases). CDR3 length: 15 amino acids. Germline V lookup: CDR1 SEHNR, CDR2 FQNEAQ (reference sequence). Trimming took off 5 bases at V and 7 bases at J, with 17 bases between the two ends. CDR3 residues: CASSPASTAAEKLFF. CDR3 in DNA: TGTGCCAGCAGCCCCGCATCGACAGCGGCTGAAAAACTGTTTTTT. Based on the CDR3 plus reference TRBV7-9 and TRBJ1-4, the full variable domain is DTGVSQNPRHKITKRGQNVTFRCDPISEHNRLYWYRQTLGQGPEFLTYFQNEAQLEKSRLLSDRFSAERPKGSFSTLEIQRTEQGDSAMYLCASSPASTAAEKLFFGSGTQLSVL.

V and J are TRBV5-4 and TRBJ2-5; tentative D call: TRBD1 (6 bases). This CDR3 is built from 13 residues. Germline V gene data show CDR1 as SGHNT and CDR2 as YYREEE (reference sequence). V was clipped by 2 bases and J by 5 bases, with 10 bases between them. The DNA for the CDR3 is TGTGCCAGCAGCTTCACAGGGTCGGAGACCCAGTACTTC. This gives the protein CASSFTGSETQYF.

This clone has just one count. This CDR3 is CAIRTFGETNYGYTF. The CDR3 DNA sequence: TGTGCCATCAGAACCTTCGGGGAGACTAACTATGGCTACACCTTC. This chain links TRBV10-3 with TRBJ1-2; D gene uncertain. CDR3 size: 15 residues. Germline V gene lookup returns CDR1 ENHRY and CDR2 SYGVKD. V lost 6 bases and J lost 0, with 14 bases in between.

The genes are TRBV6-5 and TRBJ2-1; TRBD1 aligns across 8 bases. Germline trimming cut 2 bases from V and 10 bases from J; bases unmatched to any gene: 10. The CDR3 totals 15 residues. Germline CDR1 MNHEY, CDR2 SVGAGI. The CDR3 here is CASSYRDRKGWEQFF. The CDR3 DNA sequence: TGTGCCAGCAGTTACAGGGACAGGAAAGGCTGGGAGCAGTTCTTC.

This clone was recorded once. The chain employs TRBV9 and TRBJ2-7; TRBD2 matches at 7 bases. J gave up 6 bases and V 2 bases, and 5 bases lay outside the gene matches. CDR1 SGDLS and CDR2 YYNGEE come from the germline V gene. CDR3 length: 13 residues. In nucleotides, the CDR3 is TGTGCCAGCAGCGTTATGACTAGCTCCGAGCAGTACTTC. This translates into CASSVMTSSEQYF.

The chain combines TRBV15 with TRBJ2-2, with D perhaps being TRBD1 or TRBD2 (5 bases each). Between the trimmed V and J ends, which lost 3 bases and 0 bases, there was a span of 5 bases. CDR3 size: 14 residues. Germline V gene sequence: CDR1 LNHNV, CDR2 YYDKDF (reference sequence). CDR3 DNA: TGTGCCACCAGCAGGGGGGCGAACACCGGGGAGCTGTTTTTT. Translation: CATSRGANTGELFF. Looking up the rest from reference TRBV15 and TRBJ2-2 gives the full variable domain: DAMVIQNPRYQVTQFGKPVTLSCSQTLNHNVMYWYQQKSSQAPKLLFHYYDKDFNNEADTPDNFQSRRPNTSFCFLDIRSPGLGDTAMYLCATSRGANTGELFFGEGSRLTVL.

This clone was observed a single time. Lacking the conserved final phenylalanine or tryptophan, this CDR3 likely reflects a read error. The DNA is omitted, as the CDR3 cannot be located on it reliably, and the CDR3 follows TCRdb's listing. The chain links TRBV23-1 to TRBJ2-7; no DNA check was done on the table's D call, TRBD1. TRBV23-1 carries the ORF label, with uncertain function. The CDR3 region is 11 residues in length, termini included. CDR3 residues: CASSPGTGRGI.

The chain is built from TRBV6-6 and TRBJ1-5; 7 positions agree with TRBD1. Germline V gene data show CDR1 as MNHNY and CDR2 as SVGAGI (reference sequence). J lost 7 bases, V lost 5 bases, and 5 bases had no gene match. The CDR3 is 13 amino acids. The CDR3, as DNA: TGTGCCAGCAGTCAAGGGGGCTACCAGCCCCAGCATTTT. It translates to CASSQGGYQPQHF.

The chain is built from TRBV11-3 and TRBJ2-1, with 11 bases fitting TRBD2. The germline CDR1 and CDR2 sequences are SGHNT and YENEEA. J gave up 3 bases and V 5 bases, and 3 bases lay outside the gene matches. The CDR3 sequence is 15 residues long. DNA for the CDR3: TGTGCCAGCAGCGAGGGACTAGCGGACTACAATGAGCAGTTCTTC. Translating it yields CASSEGLADYNEQFF.

The chain uses TRBV7-9 and TRBJ2-5; D may be TRBD1 (5 bases). This CDR3 has 13 amino acids. V shed 5 bases and J shed 2 bases, with 9 bases lying between them. The germline V gene encodes CDR1 SEHNR and CDR2 FQNEAQ (reference sequence). In nucleotides, the CDR3 is TGTGCCAGCAGCCCGGACATTCAAGAGACCCAGTACTTC. Protein product: CASSPDIQETQYF.

The chain joins TRBV27 to TRBJ2-3; either TRBD1 or TRBD2 may fit D (5 bases each). This CDR3 has 16 residues. Trimming removed 8 bases from V and 2 bases from J, with 20 bases in between. Germline V gene lookup returns CDR1 MNHEY and CDR2 SMNVEV (reference sequence). The CDR3 coding sequence is TGTGCCAGCGCCAATCCGGGACGGCCTTACACAGATACGCAGTATTTT. Protein sequence: CASANPGRPYTDTQYF.

The chain recombines TRBV7-9 with TRBJ1-5; D gene ambiguous. From germline, CDR1 is SEHNR and CDR2 FQNEAQ (reference sequence). This CDR3 is built from 12 residues. V was shortened by 5 bases and J by 1 base, with 3 bases between the two germline ends. The CDR3 here is CASSVSNQPQHF. In DNA form, the CDR3 reads TGTGCCAGCAGCGTGAGCAATCAGCCCCAGCATTTT.